This paragraph covers one T cell receptor (beta chain) sequence. This sample was taken from a study of response to subunit inactivated influenza vaccine. Using its own MiXCR run on the RT-PCR reads, TCRdb lists one record per CDR3 protein. The sample includes 500,000 to 600,000 distinct CDR3 sequences, 10% to 15% seen only once; the top ten take 10%. This CDR3 has 15 residues. V lost 6 bases and J lost 1, with 13 bases in between. The chain has TRBV12-3 or TRBV12-4 and TRBJ1-3, with TRBD1 as a possible D gene (5 bases). This sequence originates from a man aged 50 to 60 who received an inactivated influenza vaccine. The sample here was PBMCs from blood, taken on the day of vaccination. The CDR3 region is CASREWGRSGNTIYF. The CDR3 DNA reads as TGTGCCAGCAGGGAGTGGGGGAGATCTGGAAACACCATATATTTT.